This T cell receptor beta chain stems from a study of blood T cell repertoires in COVID-19. Study-wide context: COVID-19 samples, acute and convalescent, were from the United States, Italy and Spain. Sample material is recorded as cDNA or gDNA derived from T cells, B-cell-depleted T cells, or PBMCs.

Libraries were prepared by immunoSEQ multiplex PCR; TCRdb keeps only in-frame clonotypes and omits some of them. Among under 85,000 clones listed, 82% were seen once. With 3 bases removed from V and 0 bases from J, the gap between germline ends came to 12 bases. Germline loops: CDR1 DFQATT, CDR2 SNEGSKA (reference sequence). The CDR3 length is 15 residues. The rearrangement joins TRBV20-1 to TRBJ1-3, with D uncertain. The clonotype comes from a man aged 50 to 59 with acute or convalescent COVID-19. Sequencing was carried out using peripheral blood. The CDR3 nucleotides are TGCAGTGCTAGTCCAACTCGGAGCTCTGGAAACACCATATATTTT. Its translation is CSASPTRSSGNTIYF.